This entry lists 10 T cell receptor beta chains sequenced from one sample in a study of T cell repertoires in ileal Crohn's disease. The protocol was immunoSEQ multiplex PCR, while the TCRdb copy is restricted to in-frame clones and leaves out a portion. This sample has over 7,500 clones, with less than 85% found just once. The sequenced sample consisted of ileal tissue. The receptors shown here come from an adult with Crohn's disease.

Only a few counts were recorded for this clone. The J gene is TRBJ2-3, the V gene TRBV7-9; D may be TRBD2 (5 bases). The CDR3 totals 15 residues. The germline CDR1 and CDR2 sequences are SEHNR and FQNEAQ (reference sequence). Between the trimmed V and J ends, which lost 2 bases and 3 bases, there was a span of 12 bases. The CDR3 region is CASSLRDQRTDTQYF. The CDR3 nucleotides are TGTGCCAGCAGCTTACGGGATCAGAGGACAGATACGCAGTATTTT.

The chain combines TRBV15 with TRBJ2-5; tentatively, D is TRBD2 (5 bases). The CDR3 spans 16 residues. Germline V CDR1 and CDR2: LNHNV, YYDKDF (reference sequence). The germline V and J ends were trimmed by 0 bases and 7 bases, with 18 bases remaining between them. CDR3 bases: TGTGCCACCAGCAGAGATGTAGCGTATAACGAAGGGACCCAGTACTTC. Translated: CATSRDVAYNEGTQYF.

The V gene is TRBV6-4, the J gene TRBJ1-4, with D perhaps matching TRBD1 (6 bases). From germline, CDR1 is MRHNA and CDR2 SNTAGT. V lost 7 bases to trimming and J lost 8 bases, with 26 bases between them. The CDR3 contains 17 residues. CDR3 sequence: CASTVDRDTDFEEKLFF. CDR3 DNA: TGTGCCAGCACCGTAGACCGGGACACAGATTTCGAGGAAAAACTGTTTTTT.

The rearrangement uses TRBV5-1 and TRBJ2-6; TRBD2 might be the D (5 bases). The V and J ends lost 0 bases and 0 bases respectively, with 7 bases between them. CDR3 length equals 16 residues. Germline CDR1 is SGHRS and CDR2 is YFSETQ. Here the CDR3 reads CASSLAGNSGANVLTF. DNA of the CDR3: TGCGCCAGCAGCTTGGCCGGGAACTCTGGGGCCAACGTCCTGACTTTC.

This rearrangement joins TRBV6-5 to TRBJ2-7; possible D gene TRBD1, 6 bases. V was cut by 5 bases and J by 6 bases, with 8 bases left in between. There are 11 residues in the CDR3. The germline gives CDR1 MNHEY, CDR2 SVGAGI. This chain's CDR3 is CASSPRGEQYF. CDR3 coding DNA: TGTGCCAGCAGTCCCAGGGGCGAGCAGTACTTC.

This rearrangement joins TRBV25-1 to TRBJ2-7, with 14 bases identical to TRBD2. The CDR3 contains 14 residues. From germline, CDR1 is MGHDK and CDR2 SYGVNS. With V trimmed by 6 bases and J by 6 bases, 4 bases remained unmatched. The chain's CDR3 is CASRTSGRAGEQYF. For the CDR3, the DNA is TGTGCCAGCAGGACTAGCGGGAGGGCCGGCGAGCAGTACTTC.

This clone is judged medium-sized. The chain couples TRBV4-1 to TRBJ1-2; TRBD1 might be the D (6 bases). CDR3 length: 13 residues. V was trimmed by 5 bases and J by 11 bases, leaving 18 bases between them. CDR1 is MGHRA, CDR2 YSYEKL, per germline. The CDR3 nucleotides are TGCGCCAGCAGCGACACAGGGAGGGGTTATTACACCTTC. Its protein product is CASSDTGRGYYTF.

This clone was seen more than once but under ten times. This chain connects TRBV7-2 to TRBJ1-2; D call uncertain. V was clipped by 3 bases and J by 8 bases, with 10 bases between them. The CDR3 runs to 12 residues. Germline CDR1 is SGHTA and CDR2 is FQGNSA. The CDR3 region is CASSLSLRGYTF. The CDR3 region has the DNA TGTGCCAGCAGCTTGAGTCTTCGGGGCTACACCTTC.

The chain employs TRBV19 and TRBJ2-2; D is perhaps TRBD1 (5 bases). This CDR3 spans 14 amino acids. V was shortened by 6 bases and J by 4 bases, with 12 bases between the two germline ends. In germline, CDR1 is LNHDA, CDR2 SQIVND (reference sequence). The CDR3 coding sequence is TGTGCCAGTAGCTTGGGGCTGGGCACCGGGGAGCTGTTTTTT. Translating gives CASSLGLGTGELFF.

The CDR3 loop is CAWSTTGRETQYF. Here the CDR3 DNA reads TGTGCCTGGAGTACGACAGGGCGAGAGACCCAGTACTTC. The rearrangement joins TRBV30 to TRBJ2-5; 7 bases match TRBD1. This CDR3 region has 13 residues. Trimming cost V 2 bases and J 4 bases; bases outside gene matches: 4. Germline values: CDR1 GTSNPN, CDR2 SVGIG (reference sequence).